The 9 T cell receptor beta chains presented below share a single source sample, sequenced in a study of CD8 T cells in Susac syndrome. After extraction with the RNeasy kit, about 0.5 to 1 ug of the RNA was reverse transcribed using random hexamers. Each CDR3 protein is one row after TCRdb ran MiXCR on the immunoSEQ multiplex PCR reads. Among 75,000 to 100,000 distinct CDR3 sequences listed, more than 85% were seen once. Sequenced material: CD8+ T cells from PBMCs. All receptors come from a human donor with Susac syndrome.

The table lists this clonotype with a count of one. The gene calls are TRBV14 and TRBJ2-7; D unclear. Germline V gene sequence: CDR1 SGHDN, CDR2 FVKESK. Deletions cut 4 bases from V and 4 bases from J, with 17 bases between. The CDR3 contains 15 residues. Here the CDR3 reads CASSLNSYSLYEQYF. The CDR3 DNA sequence: TGTGCCAGCAGCCTTAACTCATATTCCCTATACGAGCAGTACTTC.

The chain joins TRBV27 to TRBJ2-1, with TRBD2 matching 10 bases. Trimming at V came to 4 bases and at J to 6 bases, leaving 9 bases not matched to a gene. This CDR3 region has 16 residues. The germline V gene encodes CDR1 MNHEY and CDR2 SMNVEV (reference sequence). The CDR3: CASSSLAGVIVNEQFF. In DNA form, the CDR3 reads TGTGCCAGCAGTTCTCTAGCGGGAGTAATAGTCAATGAGCAGTTCTTC.

The gene calls are TRBV19 and TRBJ1-2, with unresolved D. Trimming stripped 6 bases from V and 2 bases from J, with 7 bases between. This CDR3 is built from 12 residues. From germline, CDR1 is LNHDA and CDR2 SQIVND (reference sequence). DNA for the CDR3: TGTGCCAGTAGAGGGATGAACTATGGCTACACCTTC. Translated: CASRGMNYGYTF.

The chain couples TRBV25-1 to TRBJ1-1, with unresolved D. Germline CDR1 reads MGHDK; CDR2 reads SYGVNS. V shed 4 bases and J shed 9 bases, with 12 bases lying between them. The CDR3 spans 12 residues. In DNA form, the CDR3 reads TGTGCCAGCAGTGTATATGAAAACCAAGCTTTCTTT. As protein: CASSVYENQAFF. The whole variable domain, remainder taken from reference TRBV25-1 and TRBJ1-1, is EADIYQTPRYLVIGTGKKITLECSQTMGHDKMYWYQQDPGMELHLIHYSYGVNSTEKGDLSSESTVSRIRTEHFPLTLESARPSHTSQYLCASSVYENQAFFGQGTRLTVV.

This chain links TRBV7-2 with TRBJ2-1; D unresolved. This CDR3 contains 16 residues. Trimming left V 0 bases short and J 8 bases short, with 17 bases between. Per germline, CDR1 SGHTA and CDR2 FQGNSA. DNA for the CDR3: TGTGCCAGCAGCTTAGCGCCACGAGGATCTGTGCATGAGCAGTTCTTC. Protein product: CASSLAPRGSVHEQFF.

The chain couples TRBV3-1 to TRBJ2-7; 11 bases match TRBD2. The V gene's germline CDR1 is LGHDT and CDR2 YNNKEL (reference sequence). The CDR3 contains 16 residues. Losses at the gene ends were 0 bases for V and 7 bases for J; bases not matched to a gene: 8. The CDR3: CASSQESTSGIWEQYF. The CDR3 DNA sequence: TGTGCCAGCAGCCAAGAATCGACTAGCGGGATCTGGGAGCAGTACTTC.

The chain is built from TRBV7-9 and TRBJ2-1; D is perhaps TRBD1 (6 bases). The CDR3 length is 15 residues. The germline gives CDR1 SEHNR, CDR2 FQNEAQ (reference sequence). V was trimmed by 7 bases and J by 4 bases, leaving 17 bases between them. The CDR3 DNA is TGTGCCAGCAACCACCCCGACAGGCCGTACAATGAGCAGTTCTTC. It translates to CASNHPDRPYNEQFF.

This sequence joins TRBV5-1 and TRBJ2-7, with D maybe TRBD1 (6 bases). The CDR3 totals 15 residues. V lost 2 bases to trimming and J lost 4 bases, with 16 bases between them. In germline, CDR1 is SGHRS, CDR2 YFSETQ. The CDR3 is CASSFSGTTEYEQYF. The DNA for the CDR3 is TGCGCCAGCAGCTTCTCCGGGACAACCGAATACGAGCAGTACTTC.

This clonotype was counted a single time. The J gene is TRBJ2-3, the V gene TRBV30; 7 bases are shared with TRBD2. Germline V gene sequence: CDR1 GTSNPN, CDR2 SVGIG (reference sequence). The J segment lost 0 bases and the V segment lost 0 bases, leaving 0 bases of the junction unmatched. CDR3 length: 14 amino acids. The CDR3 sequence is CAWSVAGSTDTQYF. The CDR3 region has the DNA TGTGCCTGGAGTGTAGCGGGGAGCACAGATACGCAGTATTTT.